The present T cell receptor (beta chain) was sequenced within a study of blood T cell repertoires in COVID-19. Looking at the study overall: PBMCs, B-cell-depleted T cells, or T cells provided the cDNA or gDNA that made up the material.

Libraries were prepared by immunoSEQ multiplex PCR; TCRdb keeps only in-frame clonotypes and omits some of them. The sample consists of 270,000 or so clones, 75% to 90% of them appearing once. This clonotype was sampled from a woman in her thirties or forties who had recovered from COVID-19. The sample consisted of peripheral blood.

CDR3 in amino acids: CASSQETESSGNTIYF. The CDR3 nucleotides read TGCGCCAGCAGCCAAGAAACAGAAAGCTCTGGAAACACCATATATTTT. The rearrangement links TRBV4-1 to TRBJ1-3; no clear D. V was trimmed by 0 bases and J by 0 bases, leaving 9 bases between them. Germline loops: CDR1 MGHRA, CDR2 YSYEKL. The CDR3 runs 16 residues.